The source of this TCR beta chain is a study of cytomegalovirus exposure and HLA in healthy donors. About the research overall: The approximately 120 validation repertoires were produced on the same platform as the 550 to 750 repertoires of the first cohort. This was reported in a later analysis.

Assay: immunoSEQ multiplex PCR; the TCRdb copy retains only in-frame clones and omits some. The repertoire includes about 130,000 clones, approximately 95% of them detected once, and about 1.7% sits in the top ten. The receptor was isolated from a man aged 18 to 29 in good health and CMV-seronegative. The sequencing input was PBMCs.

This chain's CDR3 is CASSLEASGRNEQFF. In nucleotides, the CDR3 is TGCGCCAGCAGCTTGGAGGCTAGCGGGAGAAATGAGCAGTTCTTC. The chain has TRBV5-1 and TRBJ2-1; 10 nucleotides line up with TRBD2. Germline V gene lookup returns CDR1 SGHRS and CDR2 YFSETQ. Unmatched junction bases numbered 4, after V lost 0 bases and J lost 7 bases. CDR3 length: 15 residues.